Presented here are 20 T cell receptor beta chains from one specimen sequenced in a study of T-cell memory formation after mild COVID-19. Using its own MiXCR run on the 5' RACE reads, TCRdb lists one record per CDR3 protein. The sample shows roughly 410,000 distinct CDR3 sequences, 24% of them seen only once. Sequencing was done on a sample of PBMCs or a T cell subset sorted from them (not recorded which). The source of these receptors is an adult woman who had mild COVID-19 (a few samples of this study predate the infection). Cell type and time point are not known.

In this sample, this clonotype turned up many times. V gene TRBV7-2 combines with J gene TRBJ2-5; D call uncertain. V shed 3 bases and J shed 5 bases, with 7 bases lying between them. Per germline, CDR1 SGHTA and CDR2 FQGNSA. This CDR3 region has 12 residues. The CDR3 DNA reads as TGTGCCAGCAGCTTTCTAGGGGAGACCCAGTACTTC. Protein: CASSFLGETQYF.

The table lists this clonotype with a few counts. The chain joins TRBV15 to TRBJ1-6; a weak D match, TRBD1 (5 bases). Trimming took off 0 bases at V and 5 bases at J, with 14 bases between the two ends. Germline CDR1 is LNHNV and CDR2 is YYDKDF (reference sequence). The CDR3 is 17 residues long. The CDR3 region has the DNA TGTGCCACCAGCAGAGATCGTCTCAAAGGGGATAATTCACCCCTCCACTTT. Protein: CATSRDRLKGDNSPLHF.

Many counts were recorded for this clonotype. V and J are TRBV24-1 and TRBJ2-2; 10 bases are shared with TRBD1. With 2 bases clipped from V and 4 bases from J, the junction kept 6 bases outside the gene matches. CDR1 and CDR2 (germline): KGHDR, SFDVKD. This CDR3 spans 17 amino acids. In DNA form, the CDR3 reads TGTGCCACCAGTGATTCTCCCGGGACAGGGGTCACCGGGGAGCTGTTTTTT. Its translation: CATSDSPGTGVTGELFF.

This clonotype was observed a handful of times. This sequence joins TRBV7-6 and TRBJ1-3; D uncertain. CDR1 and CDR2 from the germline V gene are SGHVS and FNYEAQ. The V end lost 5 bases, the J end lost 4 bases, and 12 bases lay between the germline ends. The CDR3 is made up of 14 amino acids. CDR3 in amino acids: CASSREGEGNTIYF. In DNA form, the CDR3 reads TGTGCCAGCAGCCGCGAGGGTGAGGGAAACACCATATATTTT.

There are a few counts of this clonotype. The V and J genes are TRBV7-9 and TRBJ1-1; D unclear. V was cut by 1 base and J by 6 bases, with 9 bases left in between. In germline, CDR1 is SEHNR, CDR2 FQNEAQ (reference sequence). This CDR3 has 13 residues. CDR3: CASSLGRLPEAFF. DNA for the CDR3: TGTGCCAGCAGCTTAGGCCGATTACCTGAAGCTTTCTTT.

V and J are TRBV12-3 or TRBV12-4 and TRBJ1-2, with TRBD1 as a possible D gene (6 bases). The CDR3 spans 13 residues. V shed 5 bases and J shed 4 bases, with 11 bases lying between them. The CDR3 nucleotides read TGTGCCAGCAGTAAGGGACAATTCTATGGCTACACCTTC. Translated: CASSKGQFYGYTF.

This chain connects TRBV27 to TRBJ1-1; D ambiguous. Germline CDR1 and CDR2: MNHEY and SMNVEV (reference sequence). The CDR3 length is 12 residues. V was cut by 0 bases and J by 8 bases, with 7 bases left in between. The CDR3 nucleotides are TGTGCCAGCAGTTTATCAGTCGCAGAAGCTTTCTTT. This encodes CASSLSVAEAFF.

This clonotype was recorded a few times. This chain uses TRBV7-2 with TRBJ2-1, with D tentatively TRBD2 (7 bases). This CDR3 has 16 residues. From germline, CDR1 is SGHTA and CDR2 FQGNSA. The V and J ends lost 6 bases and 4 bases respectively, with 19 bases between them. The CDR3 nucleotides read TGTGCCAGCAGTCTAGGAGGGGGACTATCATACAATGAGCAGTTCTTC. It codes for CASSLGGGLSYNEQFF.

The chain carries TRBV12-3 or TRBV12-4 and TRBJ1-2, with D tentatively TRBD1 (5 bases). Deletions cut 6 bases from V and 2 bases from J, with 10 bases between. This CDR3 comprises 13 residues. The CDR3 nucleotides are TGTGCCAGCAGACCGGGGCGAAACTATGGCTACACCTTC. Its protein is CASRPGRNYGYTF.

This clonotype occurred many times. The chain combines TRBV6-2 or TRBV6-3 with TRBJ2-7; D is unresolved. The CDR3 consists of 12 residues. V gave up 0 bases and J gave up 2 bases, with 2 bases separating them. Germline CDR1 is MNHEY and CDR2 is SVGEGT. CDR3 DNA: TGTGCCAGCAGTTACTCCCCCTACGAGCAGTACTTC. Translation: CASSYSPYEQYF.

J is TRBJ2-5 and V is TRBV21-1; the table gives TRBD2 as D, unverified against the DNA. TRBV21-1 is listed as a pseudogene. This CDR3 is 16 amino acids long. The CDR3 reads CASSIKSSGNQETQYF. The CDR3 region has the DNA TGTGCCAGCAGCATCAAAAGTAGCGGGAACCAAGAGACCCAGTACTTC.

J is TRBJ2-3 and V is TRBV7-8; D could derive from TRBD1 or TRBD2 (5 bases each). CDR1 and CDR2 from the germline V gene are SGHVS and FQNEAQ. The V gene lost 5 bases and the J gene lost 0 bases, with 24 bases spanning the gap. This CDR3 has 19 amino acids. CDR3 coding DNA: TGTGCCAGCAGCCGTAGAGGGTCGTTGGGGGTTACTAGCACAGATACGCAGTATTTT. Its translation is CASSRRGSLGVTSTDTQYF.

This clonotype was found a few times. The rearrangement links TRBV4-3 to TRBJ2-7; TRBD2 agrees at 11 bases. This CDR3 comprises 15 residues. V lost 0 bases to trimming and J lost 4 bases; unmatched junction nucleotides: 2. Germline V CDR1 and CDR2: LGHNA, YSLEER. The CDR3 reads CASSQDASGRYEQYF. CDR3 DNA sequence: TGCGCCAGCAGCCAAGACGCTAGCGGGAGGTACGAGCAGTACTTC.

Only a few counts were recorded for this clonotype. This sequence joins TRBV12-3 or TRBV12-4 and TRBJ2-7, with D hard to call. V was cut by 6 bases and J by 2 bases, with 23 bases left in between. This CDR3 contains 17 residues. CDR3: CASSTSRRRPLAYEQYF. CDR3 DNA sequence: TGTGCCAGCAGCACTTCTCGCCGGCGTCCGTTGGCCTACGAGCAGTACTTC.

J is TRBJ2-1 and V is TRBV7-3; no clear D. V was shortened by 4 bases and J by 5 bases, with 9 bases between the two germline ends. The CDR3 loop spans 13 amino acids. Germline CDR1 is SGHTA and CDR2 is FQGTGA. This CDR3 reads CASSSGPNNEQFF. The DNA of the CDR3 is TGTGCCAGCAGCTCCGGACCCAACAATGAGCAGTTCTTC.

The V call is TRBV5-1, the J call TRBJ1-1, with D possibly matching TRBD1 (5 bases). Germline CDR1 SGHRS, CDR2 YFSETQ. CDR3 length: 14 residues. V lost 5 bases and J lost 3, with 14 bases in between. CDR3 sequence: CASSDGGSDTEAFF. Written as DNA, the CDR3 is TGCGCCAGCAGTGATGGGGGGTCGGACACTGAAGCTTTCTTT.

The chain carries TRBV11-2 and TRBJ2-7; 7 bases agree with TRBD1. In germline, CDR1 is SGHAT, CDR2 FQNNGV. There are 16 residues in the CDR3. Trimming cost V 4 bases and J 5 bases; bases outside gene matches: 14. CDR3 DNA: TGTGCCAGCAGCTCGTCCCAGGGGACAGTTTCAAACGAGCAGTACTTC. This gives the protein CASSSSQGTVSNEQYF.

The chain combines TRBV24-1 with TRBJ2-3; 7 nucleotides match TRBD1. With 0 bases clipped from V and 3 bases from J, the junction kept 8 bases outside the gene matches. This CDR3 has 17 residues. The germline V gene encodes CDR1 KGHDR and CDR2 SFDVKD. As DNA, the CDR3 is TGTGCCACCAGTGATTTGTTGCCAGGGGGAATAACAGATACGCAGTATTTT. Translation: CATSDLLPGGITDTQYF.

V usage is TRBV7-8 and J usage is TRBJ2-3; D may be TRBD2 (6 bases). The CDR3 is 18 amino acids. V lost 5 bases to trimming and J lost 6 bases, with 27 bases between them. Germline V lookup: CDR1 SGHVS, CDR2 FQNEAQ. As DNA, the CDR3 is TGTGCCAGCAGCCTCGGCAGTGCAGGGCGGGAACTTTGGGATACGCAGTATTTT. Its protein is CASSLGSAGRELWDTQYF.

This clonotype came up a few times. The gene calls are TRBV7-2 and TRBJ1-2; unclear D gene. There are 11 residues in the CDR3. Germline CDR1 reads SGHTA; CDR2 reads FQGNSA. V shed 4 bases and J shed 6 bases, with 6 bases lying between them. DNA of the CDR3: TGTGCCAGCAGCTACACACATGGCTACACCTTC. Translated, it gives CASSYTHGYTF.